This T cell receptor beta chain was identified in a study of cytomegalovirus exposure and HLA in healthy donors. Generated by immunoSEQ multiplex PCR, the TCRdb table keeps only in-frame clones and is missing some. The top ten hold approximately 1.4% of the sample, which has about 110,000 clones, 88% seen once. Germline lookup yields CDR1 LGHNA and CDR2 YSLEER. The CDR3 covers 16 residues. Trimming left V 1 base short and J 0 bases short, with 12 bases between. General study points: Many donors shared some public TCRs, even though most TCR sequences were rare. Researchers catalogued about 150 TCR beta chains as cytomegalovirus-associated.

For this clone: Its antigen is unknown.

The chain employs TRBV4-3 and TRBJ1-1, with unresolved D. The receptor comes from a woman in her 30s in good health and CMV-seropositive. The source material was PBMCs. In DNA, the CDR3 is TGCGCCAGCAGCCAAGTTAGTCCCTTCATGAACACTGAAGCTTTCTTT. Translation: CASSQVSPFMNTEAFF.